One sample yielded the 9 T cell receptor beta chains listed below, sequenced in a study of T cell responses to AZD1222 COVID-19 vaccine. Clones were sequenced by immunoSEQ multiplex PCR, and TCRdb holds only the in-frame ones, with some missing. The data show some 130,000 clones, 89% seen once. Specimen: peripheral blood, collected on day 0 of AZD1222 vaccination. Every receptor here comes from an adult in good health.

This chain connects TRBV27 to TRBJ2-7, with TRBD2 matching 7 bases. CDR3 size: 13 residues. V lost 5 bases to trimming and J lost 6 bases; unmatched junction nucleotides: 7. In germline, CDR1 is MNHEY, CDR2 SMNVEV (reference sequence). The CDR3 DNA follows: TGTGCCAGCAGTCCTTTCGGCGGGGGCGAGCAGTACTTC. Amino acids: CASSPFGGGEQYF.

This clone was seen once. The CDR3 here is CATSRGGSGGPTEQYF. The CDR3 nucleotides read TGTGCCACCAGCAGAGGTGGGAGCGGGGGACCCACTGAGCAGTATTTT. V and J are TRBV15 and TRBJ2-3; 8 nucleotides match TRBD2. Germline loops: CDR1 LNHNV, CDR2 YYDKDF (reference sequence). The length of the CDR3 is 16 residues. Unmatched junction bases numbered 14, after V lost 1 base and J lost 11 bases.

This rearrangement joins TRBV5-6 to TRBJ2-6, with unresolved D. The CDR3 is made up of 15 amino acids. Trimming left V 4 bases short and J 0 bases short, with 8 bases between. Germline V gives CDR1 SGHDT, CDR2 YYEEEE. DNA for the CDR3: TGTGCCAGCAGCCTGGTGGGCTCTGGGGCCAACGTCCTGACTTTC. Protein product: CASSLVGSGANVLTF.

CDR3 DNA sequence: TGTGCCAGCAGCCCCCGGGTGACAAGCTCCTACAATGAGCAGTTCTTC. Its protein product is CASSPRVTSSYNEQFF. The chain joins TRBV11-2 to TRBJ2-1; unclear D gene. Germline V gene sequence: CDR1 SGHAT, CDR2 FQNNGV. Trimming cost V 5 bases and J 0 bases, with 14 bases left between them. This CDR3 is 16 amino acids long.

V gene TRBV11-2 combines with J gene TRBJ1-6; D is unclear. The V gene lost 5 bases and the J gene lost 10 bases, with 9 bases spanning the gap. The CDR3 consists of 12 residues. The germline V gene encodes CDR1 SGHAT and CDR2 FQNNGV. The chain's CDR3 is CASSAGGSPLHF. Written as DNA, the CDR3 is TGTGCCAGCAGCGCAGGAGGCTCACCCCTCCACTTT.

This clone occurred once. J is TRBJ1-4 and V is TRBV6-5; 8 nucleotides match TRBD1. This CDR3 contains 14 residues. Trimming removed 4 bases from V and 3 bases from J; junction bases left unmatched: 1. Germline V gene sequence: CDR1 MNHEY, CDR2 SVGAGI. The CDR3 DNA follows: TGTGCCAGCAGTTCGGGACAGGCTAATGAAAAACTGTTTTTT. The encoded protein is CASSSGQANEKLFF.

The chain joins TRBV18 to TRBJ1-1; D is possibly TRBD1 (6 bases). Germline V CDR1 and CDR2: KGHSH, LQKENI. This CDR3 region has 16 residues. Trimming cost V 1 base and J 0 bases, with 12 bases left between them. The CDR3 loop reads CASSPQMTGLNTEAFF. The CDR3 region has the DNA TGTGCCAGCTCACCACAAATGACAGGTTTGAACACTGAAGCTTTCTTT.

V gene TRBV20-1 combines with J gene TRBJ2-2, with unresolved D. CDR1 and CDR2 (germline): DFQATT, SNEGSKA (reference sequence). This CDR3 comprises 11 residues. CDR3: CSTRATGELFF. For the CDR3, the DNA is TGCAGCACCCGGGCCACCGGGGAGCTGTTTTTT.

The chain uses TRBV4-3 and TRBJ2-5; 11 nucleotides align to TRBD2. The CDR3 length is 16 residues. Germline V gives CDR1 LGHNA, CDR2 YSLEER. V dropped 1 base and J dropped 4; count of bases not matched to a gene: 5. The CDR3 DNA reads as TGCGCCAGCAGCCAAGGAAATAGCGGGGGGGTAGAGACCCAGTACTTC. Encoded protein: CASSQGNSGGVETQYF.